This T cell receptor beta chain was sequenced in a study of PD-1 blockade in classical Hodgkin lymphoma. Looking at the study overall: On a schedule of every 2 weeks, patients received nivolumab 3 mg/kg intravenously. Study results and caveats: Diversity similar to that of newly diagnosed patients was seen at baseline in complete responders. Newly diagnosed patients were reported to start with lower TCR diversity than healthy donors. Only CD4+ TCR diversity, not CD8+, had risen significantly by C4D1.

Sequenced by immunoSEQ multiplex PCR; TCRdb stores in-frame clones only, minus some. The sample consists of about 99,000 clones, roughly 80% of them appearing once. Notes on this clone: No antigen is known for it.

The CDR3 spans 14 residues. Germline loops: CDR1 KGHSH, CDR2 LQKENI. V gave up 1 base and J gave up 6 bases; unmatched junction bases: 0. All patients relapsed after autologous stem cell transplantation, and brentuximab vedotin exposure varied. Sequences were derived from peripheral blood mononuclear cells (PBMCs), sampled before the second cycle of nivolumab. The chain links TRBV18 to TRBJ1-3, with TRBD1 identical over 10 bases. The clonotype comes from a human donor with classical Hodgkin lymphoma. In DNA, the CDR3 is TGTGCCAGCTCACCACGACAGGGGGCAAACACCATATATTTT. This encodes CASSPRQGANTIYF.